This TCR beta chain was observed in a study of blood T cells in healthy people across ages. General study results and limits: Compared with aged donors, long-lived donors showed fewer expanded clones, suggesting selection. The study found TCR beta diversity correlated strongly with naive T cell percentage.

Through a sample-barcoded 5' primer and a J-beta primer mix, a second PCR was run for roughly 6 to 11 cycles. MiXCR was run by TCRdb on the 5' RACE reads, yielding one entry per CDR3 protein. The table records about 780,000 distinct CDR3 sequences, about 42% of them present only once. The V gene's germline CDR1 is SEHNR and CDR2 FQNEAQ (reference sequence). The CDR3 runs to 15 residues. V shed 3 bases and J 1 base; nucleotides not matched to a gene: 6. Comment on this clonotype: Its specificity is unknown.

J is TRBJ2-7 and V is TRBV7-9; 7 positions agree with TRBD2. The source material was blood. This receptor was identified in a man aged 80 or over in good health. This CDR3 is CASSFWAGASYEQYF. Here the CDR3 DNA reads TGTGCCAGCAGCTTTTGGGCGGGAGCGTCCTACGAGCAGTACTTC. Looking up the rest from reference TRBV7-9 and TRBJ2-7 gives the full variable domain: DTGVSQNPRHKITKRGQNVTFRCDPISEHNRLYWYRQTLGQGPEFLTYFQNEAQLEKSRLLSDRFSAERPKGSFSTLEIQRTEQGDSAMYLCASSFWAGASYEQYFGPGTRLTVT.